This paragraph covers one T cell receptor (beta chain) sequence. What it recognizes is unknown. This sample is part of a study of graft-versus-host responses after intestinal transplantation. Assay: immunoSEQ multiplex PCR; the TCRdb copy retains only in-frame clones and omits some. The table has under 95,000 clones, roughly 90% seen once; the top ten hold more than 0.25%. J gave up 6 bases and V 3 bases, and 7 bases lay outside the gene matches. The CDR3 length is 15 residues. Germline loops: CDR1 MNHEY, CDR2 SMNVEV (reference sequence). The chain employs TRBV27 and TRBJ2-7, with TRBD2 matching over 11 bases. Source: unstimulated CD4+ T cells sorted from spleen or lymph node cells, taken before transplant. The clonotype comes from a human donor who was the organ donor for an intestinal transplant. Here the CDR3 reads CASSLLTSGGAEQYF. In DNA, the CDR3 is TGTGCCAGCAGTTTGCTAACTAGCGGGGGTGCCGAGCAGTACTTC.